This TCR beta chain was sequenced during a study of blood T cell repertoires in COVID-19. Whole-study context: Spain, Italy and the United States supplied samples that represented acute and convalescent COVID-19.

Measured with immunoSEQ multiplex PCR; TCRdb has only the in-frame clones, and not every one. The table lists about 140,000 clones, approximately 87% of them singletons. After removal of 3 bases from V and 6 bases from J, the junction contained 7 bases not matched to a gene. This CDR3 region has 15 residues. CDR1 and CDR2 (germline): MNHNS, SASEGT. This TCR was recovered from a woman in her forties or fifties with active or convalescent COVID-19. Sequencing was performed on peripheral blood. The V and J genes are TRBV6-1 and TRBJ2-4; 8 positions match TRBD1. This CDR3 reads CASSEDRASRNIQYF. The CDR3 DNA reads as TGTGCCAGCAGTGAGGACAGGGCTTCGAGAAACATTCAGTACTTC.